The text below deals with one T cell receptor beta chain. Enrolled through a virtual design, the participants were between 18 and 89 years of age and came from about two dozen US areas. Allocation to cohorts depended on clinical history reported by the participants. V was clipped by 2 bases and J by 9 bases, with 19 bases between them. CDR1 LGHDT and CDR2 YNNKEL come from the germline V gene (reference sequence). The CDR3 extends over 15 amino acids. This sample is drawn from a study of blood T cell repertoires in COVID-19. Study-level information: Samples representing acute and convalescent COVID-19 were sourced from the United States, Italy and Spain.

As originally analysed: How many nucleated cells were present was estimated from reference gene primer amplification. Sequencing used immunoSEQ multiplex PCR; TCRdb keeps in-frame clones, though not all of them. That table furnishes V, J and clone size, whereas the DNA furnished D and trimming. The table lists 250,000 to 350,000 clones, nearly 90% of them singletons. This sequence originates from a woman aged 18-29 years with acute COVID-19. The chain joins TRBV3-1 (or the pseudogene TRBV3-2) to TRBJ1-1, with TRBD1 as a possible D gene (5 bases). Source material: PBMCs or T cells enriched from blood (not recorded which). Here the CDR3 DNA reads TGTGCCAGCAGCCAAAAGAGACTTTCGGGGGTGAAAGCTTTCTTT. Encoded protein: CASSQKRLSGVKAFF.